This TCR beta chain stems from a study of T cell responses to AZD1222 COVID-19 vaccine. Germline lookup yields CDR1 GTSNPN and CDR2 SVGIG (reference sequence). Trimming removed 2 bases at V and 0 bases at J, with 8 bases between. The CDR3 has 14 amino acids. Measured with immunoSEQ multiplex PCR; TCRdb has only the in-frame clones, and not every one. The sample records 95,000 to 130,000 clones, just over 85% being singletons. Notes on the study in general: Mostly white British, mostly female donors; authors suggested clonal diversity may be underestimated. Unmutated variant regions reportedly attract nearly half of all spike-specific TCRs.

In regard to this clone: The antigen is undetermined.

This chain joins TRBV30 and TRBJ1-5; D gene uncertain. This specimen was peripheral blood, taken on day 0 of AZD1222 vaccination. The TCR comes from an adult in good health. This chain's CDR3 is CAWSQADSNQPQHF. CDR3 coding DNA: TGTGCCTGGAGTCAGGCCGATAGCAATCAGCCCCAGCATTTT.